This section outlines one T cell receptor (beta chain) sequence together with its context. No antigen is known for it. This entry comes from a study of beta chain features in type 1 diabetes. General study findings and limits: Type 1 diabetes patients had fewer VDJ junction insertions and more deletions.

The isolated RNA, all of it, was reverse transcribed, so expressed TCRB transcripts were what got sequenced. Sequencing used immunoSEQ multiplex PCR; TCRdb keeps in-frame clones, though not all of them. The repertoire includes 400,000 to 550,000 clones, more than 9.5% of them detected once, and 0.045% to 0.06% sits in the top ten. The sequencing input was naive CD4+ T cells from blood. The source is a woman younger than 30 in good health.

The CDR3: CASSSPGTDTQYF. Here the CDR3 DNA reads TGCGCCAGCAGCTCCCCAGGGACAGATACGCAGTATTTT. The chain recombines TRBV5-1 with TRBJ2-3, with D perhaps matching TRBD1 (5 bases). The germline gives CDR1 SGHRS, CDR2 YFSETQ. This CDR3 spans 13 amino acids. Trimming cost V 3 bases and J 3 bases, with 8 bases left between them.